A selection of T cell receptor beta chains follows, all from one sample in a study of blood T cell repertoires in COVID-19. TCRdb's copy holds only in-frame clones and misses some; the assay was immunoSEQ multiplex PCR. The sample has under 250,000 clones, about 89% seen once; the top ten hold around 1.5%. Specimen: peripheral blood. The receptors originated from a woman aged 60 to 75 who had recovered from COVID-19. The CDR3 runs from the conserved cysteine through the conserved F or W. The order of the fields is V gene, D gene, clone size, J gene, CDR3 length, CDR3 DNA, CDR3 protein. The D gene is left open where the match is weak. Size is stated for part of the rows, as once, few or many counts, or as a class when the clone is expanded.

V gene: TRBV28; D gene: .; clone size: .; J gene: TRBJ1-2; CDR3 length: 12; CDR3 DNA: TGTGCCAGCAGTTTACCCGGGTTTGGCTACACCTTC; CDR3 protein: CASSLPGFGYTF
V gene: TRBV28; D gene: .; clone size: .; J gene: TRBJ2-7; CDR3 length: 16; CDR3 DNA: TGTGCCAGCACCATCGATGCTAGGACGGGAGCCCTCGAGCAGTACTTC; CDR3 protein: CASTIDARTGALEQYF
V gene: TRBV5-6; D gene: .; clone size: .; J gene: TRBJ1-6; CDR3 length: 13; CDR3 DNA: TGTGCCAGCAGCTTTCCATCTAATTCACCCCTCCACTTT; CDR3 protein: CASSFPSNSPLHF
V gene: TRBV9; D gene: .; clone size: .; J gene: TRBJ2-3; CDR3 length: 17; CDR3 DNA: TGTGCCAGCAGCGCATCCCGATCGGGACTGAGCACAGATACGCAGTATTTT; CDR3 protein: CASSASRSGLSTDTQYF
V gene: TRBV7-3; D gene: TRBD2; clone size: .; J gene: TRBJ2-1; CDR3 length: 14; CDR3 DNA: TGTGCCAGCAGCACGCGGGGGATTAACAATGAGCAGTTCTTC; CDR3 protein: CASSTRGINNEQFF
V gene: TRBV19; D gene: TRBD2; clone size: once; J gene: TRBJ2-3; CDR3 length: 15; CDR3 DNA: TGTGCCAGCACACAACAGCGGGGGGGCACAGATACGCAGTATTTT; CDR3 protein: CASTQQRGGTDTQYF
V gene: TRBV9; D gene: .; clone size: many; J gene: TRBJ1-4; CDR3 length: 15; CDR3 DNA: TGTGCCAGCAGCTCCAGGCAGGGCCTTAATGAAAAACTGTTTTTT; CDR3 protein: CASSSRQGLNEKLFF
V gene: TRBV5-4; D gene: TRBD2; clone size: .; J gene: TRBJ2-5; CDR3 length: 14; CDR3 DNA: TGTGCCAGCAGCTTCCGTACTAGCGGGGAGACCCAGTACTTC; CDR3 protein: CASSFRTSGETQYF
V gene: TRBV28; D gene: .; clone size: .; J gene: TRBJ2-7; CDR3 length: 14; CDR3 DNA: TGTGCCAGCCTAAATAGTGTGGGAGGATACGAGCAGTACTTC; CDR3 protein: CASLNSVGGYEQYF
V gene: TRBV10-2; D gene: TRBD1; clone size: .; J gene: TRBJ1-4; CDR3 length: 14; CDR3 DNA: TGCGCCAGCACAGGGGGTTCGACTAATGAAAAACTGTTTTTT; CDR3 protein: CASTGGSTNEKLFF